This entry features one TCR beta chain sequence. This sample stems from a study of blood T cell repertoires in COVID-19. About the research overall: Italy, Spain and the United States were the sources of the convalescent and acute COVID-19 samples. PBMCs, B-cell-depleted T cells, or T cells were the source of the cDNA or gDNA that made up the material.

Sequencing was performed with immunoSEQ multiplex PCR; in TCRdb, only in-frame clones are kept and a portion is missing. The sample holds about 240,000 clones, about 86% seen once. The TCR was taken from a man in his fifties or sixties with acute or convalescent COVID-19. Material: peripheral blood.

DNA of the CDR3: TGTGCCAGCAACAGGGGAAACACCGGGGAGCTGTTTTTT. Amino acid sequence: CASNRGNTGELFF. The rearrangement links TRBV28 to TRBJ2-2; 7 nucleotides line up with TRBD1. The germline gives CDR1 MDHEN, CDR2 SYDVKM. The CDR3 runs to 13 residues. Germline trimming cut 7 bases from V and 2 bases from J; bases unmatched to any gene: 1.